Each of the 24 T cell receptor beta chains below was sequenced from the same sample in a study of T cell repertoires in ileal Crohn's disease. The table came from immunoSEQ multiplex PCR; TCRdb's copy has only in-frame clones and leaves some out. The table has about 5,200 clones, approximately 80% seen once. The specimen was ileal tissue. These receptor sequences come from an adult with Crohn's disease.

The rearrangement joins TRBV10-3 to TRBJ2-7; the match to TRBD2 covers 7 bases. This CDR3 comprises 16 residues. Per the germline V gene, CDR1 is ENHRY and CDR2 is SYGVKD. V dropped 2 bases and J dropped 4; count of bases not matched to a gene: 11. CDR3 sequence (DNA): TGTGCCATCAGTGAGCCCAGTGGGAGGGTCGGTTACGAGCAGTACTTC. Translating it yields CAISEPSGRVGYEQYF.

V gene TRBV4-3 combines with J gene TRBJ1-3, with 8 bases lining up with TRBD1. V lost 1 base and J lost 2; bases outside the gene matches: 10. Germline values: CDR1 LGHNA, CDR2 YSLEER. CDR3 size: 18 residues. CDR3 sequence reads: CASSQGTGGLGTGNTIYF. CDR3 bases: TGCGCCAGCAGCCAAGGTACAGGGGGTCTCGGCACTGGAAACACCATATATTTT.

The chain uses TRBV5-5 and TRBJ2-3, with D possibly TRBD1 on 5 matching bases. Looked up from germline, CDR1 is SGHKS and CDR2 is YYEKEE (reference sequence). CDR3 length equals 17 residues. Trimming removed 4 bases at V and 0 bases at J, with 18 bases between. CDR3 loop: CASSPDSKVLSTDTQYF. CDR3 bases: TGTGCCAGCAGCCCCGACAGTAAGGTCCTTAGCACAGATACGCAGTATTTT.

The V call is TRBV9, the J call TRBJ2-1; TRBD2 agrees at 10 bases. Germline V gene sequence: CDR1 SGDLS, CDR2 YYNGEE. The CDR3 sequence is 15 residues long. V shed 0 bases and J 7 bases; nucleotides not matched to a gene: 4. In nucleotides, the CDR3 is TGTGCCAGCAGCGTAGTACTAGCGGGGCCAAATGAGCAGTTCTTC. It codes for CASSVVLAGPNEQFF.

The chain is built from TRBV7-2 and TRBJ1-5, with D possibly being TRBD1 (6 bases). This CDR3 has 13 residues. CDR1 and CDR2 (germline): SGHTA, FQGNSA. V was shortened by 5 bases and J by 4 bases, with 9 bases between the two germline ends. CDR3 coding DNA: TGTGCCAGCAGCCCACAGGGTAATCAGCCCCAGCATTTT. Translation: CASSPQGNQPQHF.

This chain joins TRBV28 and TRBJ1-3; D perhaps matches TRBD1 (6 bases). CDR3 length: 15 residues. V lost 6 bases and J 0 bases, leaving 12 bases between the germline ends. CDR1 is MDHEN and CDR2 is SYDVKM in the germline V gene. The CDR3 region has the DNA TGTGCCAGCAGCCGGGAAGGGGGCTCTGGAAACACCATATATTTT. Its protein is CASSREGGSGNTIYF.

This chain joins TRBV5-1 and TRBJ1-5; TRBD1 might be the D (6 bases). The CDR3 loop spans 14 amino acids. V lost 4 bases, J lost 7 bases, and 15 bases lay in between. In germline, CDR1 is SGHRS, CDR2 YFSETQ. The CDR3 protein is CASSPDRFEQPQHF. CDR3 sequence (DNA): TGCGCCAGCAGCCCCGACAGGTTTGAACAGCCCCAGCATTTT.

This clone appeared a few times. The chain carries TRBV19 and TRBJ2-1; D perhaps matches TRBD2 (5 bases). This CDR3 region has 15 residues. V lost 1 base and J 0 bases, leaving 7 bases between the germline ends. Germline V gene sequence: CDR1 LNHDA, CDR2 SQIVND (reference sequence). CDR3 bases: TGTGCCAGTAGTATAGGCGGGCGCTCCTACAATGAGCAGTTCTTC. This gives the protein CASSIGGRSYNEQFF.

This clone was found a few times. The chain has TRBV7-2 and TRBJ2-2; 11 bases map to TRBD2. This CDR3 comprises 15 residues. CDR1 and CDR2 from the germline V gene are SGHTA and FQGNSA. V was clipped by 5 bases and J by 4 bases; unmatched bases: 3. CDR3 DNA sequence: TGTGCCAGCAGCACTAGCGGGGGCCTCACCGGGGAGCTGTTTTTT. Amino acids: CASSTSGGLTGELFF.

The chain carries TRBV28 and TRBJ1-2, with 8 nucleotides matching TRBD1. The CDR3 is 15 residues long. Germline V gene data show CDR1 as MDHEN and CDR2 as SYDVKM. With V trimmed by 6 bases and J by 7 bases, 13 bases remained unmatched. The CDR3 sequence: CASSPLVQGASGYTF. CDR3 DNA sequence: TGTGCCAGCAGCCCGCTCGTTCAGGGGGCGAGTGGCTACACCTTC.

The chain carries TRBV4-2 and TRBJ2-1; 11 bases line up with TRBD2. Germline assignment: CDR1 LGHNA and CDR2 YNFKEQ. The CDR3 has 16 amino acids. The trim removed 0 bases at V and 7 bases at J, leaving 5 bases unmatched. The CDR3: CASSQDLAGGQNEQFF. Here the CDR3 DNA reads TGTGCCAGCAGCCAAGATTTAGCGGGGGGGCAGAATGAGCAGTTCTTC.

This clone has a handful of counts. The chain links TRBV4-3 to TRBJ2-2, with D possibly matching TRBD1 (7 bases). V was shortened by 6 bases and J by 5 bases, with 13 bases between the two germline ends. Germline lookup yields CDR1 LGHNA and CDR2 YSLEER. This CDR3 is 14 amino acids long. The CDR3, as DNA: TGCGCCAGCAGGACAGGGCGGGGAACCGGGGAGCTGTTTTTT. Its translation is CASRTGRGTGELFF.

A word on this clone: At the DNA level, this CDR3 is encoded by other sequences in the same sample as well. V usage is TRBV28 and J usage is TRBJ1-5; D ambiguous. V was clipped by 2 bases and J by 3 bases, with 5 bases between them. The CDR3 extends over 13 amino acids. The germline V gene has CDR1 MDHEN and CDR2 SYDVKM. CDR3 coding DNA: TGTGCCAGCAGTTTAAGCACCAATCAGCCCCAGCATTTT. Its translation is CASSLSTNQPQHF.

J is TRBJ2-7 and V is TRBV6-5; the match to TRBD1 covers 8 bases. This CDR3 contains 14 residues. J was trimmed by 1 base and V by 6 bases; bases with no gene match: 5. Germline CDR1 reads MNHEY; CDR2 reads SVGAGI. The CDR3 DNA reads as TGTGCCAGCAGCCTAACAGGGGGATCCTACGAGCAGTACTTC. Amino acids: CASSLTGGSYEQYF.

The rearrangement links TRBV30 to TRBJ2-1; D is possibly TRBD1 (5 bases). The germline gives CDR1 GTSNPN, CDR2 SVGIG (reference sequence). Between the trimmed V and J ends, which lost 0 bases and 7 bases, there was a span of 7 bases. The CDR3 contains 12 residues. The CDR3, as DNA: TGTGCCTGGAGTGTGTCAGGGAATGAGCAGTTCTTC. Its translation: CAWSVSGNEQFF. Supplemented by reference TRBV30 and TRBJ2-1, the full variable domain reads SQTIHQWPATLVQPVGSPLSLECTVEGTSNPNLYWYRQAAGRGLQLLFYSVGIGQISSEVPQNLSASRPQDRQFILSSKKLLLSDSGFYLCAWSVSGNEQFFGPGTRLTVL.

This clone was observed a handful of times. The J gene is TRBJ1-6, the V gene TRBV28, with 9 nucleotides matching TRBD1. This CDR3 has 15 amino acids. Germline CDR1 reads MDHEN; CDR2 reads SYDVKM. Losses at the gene ends were 7 bases for V and 8 bases for J; bases not matched to a gene: 9. CDR3 DNA sequence: TGTGCCAGCACCTCTCGGGACAGGGTTTATTCACCCCTCCACTTT. This translates into CASTSRDRVYSPLHF. The variable domain in full, completed from reference TRBV28 and TRBJ1-6, reads DVKVTQSSRYLVKRTGEKVFLECVQDMDHENMFWYRQDPGLGLRLIYFSYDVKMKEKGDIPEGYSVSREKKERFSLILESASTNQTSMYLCASTSRDRVYSPLHFGNGTRLTVT.

CDR3 residues: CASSQSLTSDYEQYF. In DNA form, the CDR3 reads TGCGCCAGCAGCCAATCGTTGACTAGCGACTACGAGCAGTACTTC. The chain employs TRBV4-1 and TRBJ2-7; 8 nucleotides match TRBD2. There are 15 residues in the CDR3. Unmatched junction bases numbered 6, after V lost 2 bases and J lost 3 bases. Germline V gene sequence: CDR1 MGHRA, CDR2 YSYEKL.

This clone was seen a single time. This rearrangement joins TRBV30 to TRBJ2-1, with D perhaps TRBD2 (6 bases). The CDR3 covers 14 residues. Germline CDR1 GTSNPN, CDR2 SVGIG (reference sequence). With 2 bases removed from V and 5 bases from J, the gap between germline ends came to 13 bases. CDR3 residues: CAWSRVSGNNEQFF. The CDR3 DNA reads TGTGCCTGGAGTAGGGTTAGCGGTAACAATGAGCAGTTCTTC.

V gene TRBV7-8 combines with J gene TRBJ1-4, with a weak D call TRBD1 (6 bases). V shed 4 bases and J shed 2 bases, with 11 bases lying between them. Germline assignment: CDR1 SGHVS and CDR2 FQNEAQ. This CDR3 has 15 amino acids. CDR3 nucleotide sequence: TGTGCCAGCAGCTCCAGGGGTACGACTAATGAAAAACTGTTTTTT. It encodes CASSSRGTTNEKLFF.

The V and J genes are TRBV6-4 and TRBJ2-1, with 11 positions matching TRBD1. CDR3 size: 18 residues. V shed 0 bases, J shed 3 bases, and the junction held 7 bases outside the gene matches. The germline V gene has CDR1 MRHNA and CDR2 SNTAGT. The CDR3 region is CASSDSPGQGVSYNEQFF. CDR3 nucleotides: TGTGCCAGCAGTGACTCCCCGGGACAGGGGGTCAGCTACAATGAGCAGTTCTTC.

The chain carries TRBV19 and TRBJ1-6; D possibly corresponds to TRBD1 (5 bases). V lost 3 bases and J lost 5, with 8 bases in between. Germline V gene data show CDR1 as LNHDA and CDR2 as SQIVND (reference sequence). CDR3 length equals 14 residues. CDR3 region: CASSMKQDNSPLHF. CDR3 in DNA: TGTGCCAGTAGTATGAAACAGGATAATTCACCCCTCCACTTT.

This clone has only a few counts. The V gene is TRBV28, the J gene TRBJ1-2; no clear D gene. Germline CDR1 and CDR2: MDHEN and SYDVKM. V dropped 4 bases and J dropped 8 bases, with 17 bases sitting between them. This CDR3 contains 14 residues. The CDR3, as DNA: TGTGCCAGCAGTTCAATGACTCCACCGGGGGGCTACACCTTC. This codes for CASSSMTPPGGYTF.

CDR3 coding DNA: TGTGCCAGTAGTAGTCGACAGCTTCATAATTCACCCCTCCACTTT. As protein: CASSSRQLHNSPLHF. This chain joins TRBV19 and TRBJ1-6; TRBD1 might be the D (5 bases). This CDR3 region has 15 residues. Germline-derived CDR1 and CDR2 are LNHDA and SQIVND (reference sequence). V was trimmed by 4 bases and J by 5 bases, leaving 12 bases between them. The complete variable domain, with remaining parts taken from reference TRBV19 and TRBJ1-6, reads DGGITQSPKYLFRKEGQNVTLSCEQNLNHDAMYWYRQDPGQGLRLIYYSQIVNDFQKGDIAEGYSVSREKKESFPLTVTSAQKNPTAFYLCASSSRQLHNSPLHFGNGTRLTVT.

This chain links TRBV4-2 with TRBJ2-1; 10 positions match TRBD2. Trimming at V came to 0 bases and at J to 9 bases, leaving 11 bases not matched to a gene. Germline V gives CDR1 LGHNA, CDR2 YNFKEQ. CDR3 length: 17 amino acids. Here the CDR3 DNA reads TGTGCCAGCAGCCAAGAGCTAGCGGGAGTAATGGCGATTGAGCAGTTCTTC. This codes for CASSQELAGVMAIEQFF.